The sequence of this T cell receptor beta chain was determined in a study of cytomegalovirus exposure and HLA in healthy donors. Generated by immunoSEQ multiplex PCR, the TCRdb table keeps only in-frame clones and is missing some. The top ten clones hold 20% of a sample with around 93,000 clones, 75% to 90% of them seen once. The germline V gene encodes CDR1 MDHEN and CDR2 SYDVKM. V trimming: 6 bases; J trimming: 0 bases; junction bases outside the gene matches: 4. The CDR3 covers 14 residues. What was sequenced was PBMCs. The rearrangement links TRBV28 to TRBJ1-2, with 7 bases aligning to TRBD1. This TCR derives from a man between 18 and 35 years old in good health and CMV-seropositive. The CDR3 DNA is TGTGCCAGCAGCCAGGGGGTCGCTAACTATGGCTACACCTTC. Residues: CASSQGVANYGYTF.